This TCR beta chain derives from a study of T cell responses to AZD1222 COVID-19 vaccine (dated by TCRdb to about 2021). In the study overall: A total of 233 trial participants underwent TCR sequencing, of whom 200 to 220 received two doses of AZD1222 and some 26 received two doses of the MenACWY control vaccine. Trial participants were enrolled by age into 18-55, 56-69 and 70-plus year subgroups, with roughly 160, 29 and 62 TCR-sequenced participants respectively.

The CDR3 regions of human TCRbeta chains were analyzed by immunosequencing. Under the source paper's analysis protocol: TCRs in the repertoires were matched against a reference library of SARS-CoV-2-specific TCRs that had been generated with the MIRA antigen-specificity platform. Breadth meant the fraction of unique TCRs that were SARS-CoV-2-associated, whereas depth meant the fraction of total T cells that were SARS-CoV-2-associated. Using the MIRA data, each spike-specific TCR was assigned both to the spike region to which the TCR was reactive and to a CD4 or CD8 class. Log10-transformed breadth and depth values were compared by one-way ANOVA with Sidak's multiple comparisons tests. TCRdb took this table from immuneACCESS and kept in-frame rearrangements with V and J called. Such tables lack part of the clones; where checked against another copy, unresolved V genes explain under half of the gap, and the rest is unexplained. V, J and clone size were drawn from that table, and D and trimming were deduced from the DNA. The sample table contains around 100,000 clones; only one count was recorded for approximately 87% of them. The top ten clones comprise under 4.5% of the sample.

The study at large found these results: Because no samples from the day 14 peak response were available, repertoires could be characterized only after the peak T cell response. Conclusions about previously exposed vaccinees were limited because only six AZD1222 recipients were SARS-CoV-2 seropositive at baseline. Spike-specific TCR breadth and depth rose significantly after two AZD1222 doses compared with day 0 and with MenACWY recipients. Participants were mostly white British, with more females than males. The authors suggested clonal diversity may have been underestimated. The whole spike protein was spanned by vaccine-associated CD4 TCRs, and dominant responses were seen in regions 160-218 and 743-854. Epitopes outside the regions mutated in the B.1.351 and B.1.1.7 variants were reportedly recognized by nearly half of the unique spike-specific TCRs. The 56-69-year group was small, and its depth increase did not reach significance, likely because of low power.

About this clone itself: It lacks a known antigen. No quality values exist for individual bases; no much larger clone is one base distant.

In light of the paper, this sample's time point label describes: baseline before first vaccination. The treatment or condition tag for this specimen amounts to: meningococcal conjugate vaccine given as trial control. Samples from vaccinated people were obtained from the UK trials COV001 and COV002, which included a single-blind randomized controlled phase 2/3 trial of AZD1222 (ChAdOx1 nCoV-19) in healthy adults. For TCRbeta chain sequencing, PBMC samples from trial participants were taken at day 0 and at day 28 after the second dose. V loses 1 base, J loses 3 bases, and the germline ends lie 13 bases apart. Spanning cysteine to phenylalanine, the CDR3 consists of 15 amino acids. The entry retains the CDR3 DNA only, 45 bases that are in frame from base 1. Reading the germline V gene (reference sequence) gives CDR1 LNHDA and CDR2 SQIVND.

The material was peripheral blood, obtained on day 0 of MenACWY control vaccination. Recombination linked TRBV19 to TRBJ2-7; no D segment can be confidently identified. The clonotype comes from an adult in good health. The CDR3 region has the sequence CASSIGGRPDYEQYF. In nucleotide form, the sequence is TGTGCCAGTAGTATAGGCGGCAGGCCGGACTACGAGCAGTACTTC.